This T cell receptor beta chain was obtained from a study of T cells after yellow fever vaccination. General study results and limits: A large majority of primary-vaccination clones showed up again after the booster (approximately 96% CD4, around 88% CD8).

The V gene's germline CDR1 is MNHNS and CDR2 SASEGT. The CDR3 has 14 amino acids. Trimming took 2 bases from V and 7 from J, leaving 14 bases between them. UMIs and a universal primer site were added when TCR cDNA was made by 5'RACE template switching. MiXCR, run by TCRdb on the 5' RACE reads, gives a single entry per CDR3 protein. The sample has about 340,000 distinct CDR3 sequences, roughly an eighth seen once; the top ten hold 2.5% to 4%. A note on this clonotype: Its antigen is unidentified.

The sequence was obtained from a man younger than 30 who received the YFV17D yellow fever vaccine. The rearrangement joins TRBV6-1 to TRBJ2-5, with D possibly matching TRBD2 (5 bases). Sequencing was performed on CD4+ T cells sorted from PBMCs, taken 15 days after the yellow fever booster vaccination. The CDR3 nucleotides are TGTGCCAGCAGTGAATCTAGCACTGGATGGACCCAGTACTTC. It is translated as CASSESSTGWTQYF.